The entry that follows covers one T cell receptor (beta chain) sequence. Deletions cut 7 bases from V and 1 base from J, with 13 bases between. Germline V lookup: CDR1 SQVTM, CDR2 ANQGSEA. CDR3 length: 13 amino acids. The data stem from a study of shared clonotypes between healthy human individuals. TCRdb's copy holds only in-frame clones and misses some; the assay was immunoSEQ multiplex PCR. Of 500,000 or so clones in the sample, about 96% are singletons; the top ten hold 0.055% to 0.075%. This sequence joins TRBV29-1 and TRBJ1-1, with a tentative D call TRBD1 (5 bases). The sequenced sample consisted of naive CD4+ T cells sorted from blood. As to subset: CD45RA+ positively selected. This clonotype was obtained from a woman aged 25-40 years in good health. The CDR3 DNA reads TGCAGCGCAAGGGGACGGGAGAACACTGAAGCTTTCTTT. Its translation is CSARGRENTEAFF.